The 32 T cell receptor beta chains reported below all come from one sample, sequenced in a study of T cells after yellow fever vaccination. TCRdb itself ran the 5' RACE reads through MiXCR, one entry per CDR3 protein. The top ten clones hold 2.7% of a sample with about 120,000 distinct CDR3 sequences, more than 5.5% of them seen once. The input for sequencing was CD4+ T cells sorted from PBMCs, taken around 45 days after the first yellow fever vaccination. All receptors derive from a man younger than 35 who received the YFV17D yellow fever vaccine.

This clonotype showed up many times. As DNA, the CDR3 is TGTGCCAGCAGCTTAGTTCCAGGGCTTATCCTCACTGAAGCTTTCTTT. It codes for CASSLVPGLILTEAFF. The chain links TRBV7-8 to TRBJ1-1, with D possibly matching TRBD1 (5 bases). Per the germline V gene, CDR1 is SGHVS and CDR2 is FQNEAQ. Trimming stripped 1 base from V and 4 bases from J, with 16 bases between. This CDR3 is built from 16 residues.

Turning to this clonotype: A junction boundary mismatches the germline segment, possibly from a read error. The chain recombines TRBV5-5 with TRBJ2-7, with D unresolved. Germline CDR1 and CDR2: SGHKS and YYEKEE (reference sequence). CDR3 length: 14 amino acids. The CDR3 spells CASSSTVLTYVQYF. As DNA, the CDR3 is TGTGCCAGCAGCTCCACGGTCCTCACCTACGTGCAGTACTTC.

This clonotype was detected ten times or more. This sequence joins TRBV20-1 and TRBJ2-3; 7 bases align to TRBD1. V shed 5 bases, J shed 2 bases, and the junction held 7 bases outside the gene matches. CDR1 DFQATT and CDR2 SNEGSKA come from the germline V gene (reference sequence). This CDR3 is built from 14 residues. CDR3 bases: TGCAGTGCTTCCCGGGACAGAGACACAGATACGCAGTATTTT. This gives the protein CSASRDRDTDTQYF.

This clonotype has ten or more counts. The chain is built from TRBV14 and TRBJ2-1; maybe TRBD1 (6 bases). V shed 4 bases and J shed 8 bases, with 18 bases lying between them. The germline CDR1 and CDR2 sequences are SGHDN and FVKESK. This CDR3 comprises 15 residues. CDR3 residues: CASSPLGWGLDEQFF. Here the CDR3 DNA reads TGTGCCAGCAGCCCCCTTGGGTGGGGGCTGGATGAGCAGTTCTTC.

This clonotype was observed many times. The gene calls are TRBV6-6 and TRBJ1-2, with 12 bases matching TRBD1. V trimming: 11 bases; J trimming: 6 bases; junction bases outside the gene matches: 4. Germline CDR1 is MNHNY and CDR2 is SVGAGI (reference sequence). This CDR3 is built from 12 residues. The CDR3 here is CARRDRGHGYTF. The CDR3 DNA is TGTGCCCGCCGGGACAGGGGGCATGGCTACACCTTC.

The sample holds many counts of this clonotype. J is TRBJ2-5 and V is TRBV5-4; D gene ambiguous. The germline gives CDR1 SGHNT, CDR2 YYREEE (reference sequence). V lost 0 bases and J lost 5, with 11 bases in between. The CDR3 runs to 14 residues. As DNA, the CDR3 is TGTGCCAGCAGCTTGGCCCTTAGCAAGGAGACCCAGTACTTC. The encoded protein is CASSLALSKETQYF.

This clonotype showed up many times. The chain recombines TRBV5-4 with TRBJ2-3, with no clear D. Trimming left V 3 bases short and J 5 bases short, with 4 bases between. Germline CDR1 and CDR2: SGHNT and YYREEE (reference sequence). This CDR3 region has 11 residues. CDR3 in DNA: TGTGCCAGCAGCTCTGAAGATACGCAGTATTTT. The encoded protein is CASSSEDTQYF.

This clonotype has ten or more counts. The gene calls are TRBV7-2 and TRBJ2-2, with 10 bases that match TRBD2. This CDR3 comprises 16 residues. Trimming removed 2 bases from V and 2 bases from J; junction bases left unmatched: 2. CDR1 is SGHTA and CDR2 is FQGNSA in the germline V gene. The CDR3 DNA follows: TGTGCCAGCAGCTTACTAGCGGGGGTTAACACCGGGGAGCTGTTTTTT. Its protein is CASSLLAGVNTGELFF.

This clonotype has at least ten counts. V gene TRBV6-2 or TRBV6-3 combines with J gene TRBJ2-1; D is possibly TRBD1 (6 bases). Looked up from germline, CDR1 is MNHEY and CDR2 is SVGEGT. The CDR3 extends over 17 amino acids. Trimming shortened V by 6 bases and J by 0 bases, and 18 bases separated the two germline ends. The CDR3 nucleotides are TGTGCCAGCAGGCGAGACGTGGGACACCTCTCCTACAATGAGCAGTTCTTC. Its translation: CASRRDVGHLSYNEQFF.

This clonotype appeared many times. This sequence joins TRBV6-1 and TRBJ1-2, with unresolved D. CDR3 length: 15 residues. CDR1 and CDR2 (germline): MNHNS, SASEGT. V gave up 0 bases and J gave up 0 bases, with 8 bases separating them. The CDR3, as DNA: TGTGCCAGCAGTGAAGCGACGGGCCCTAACTATGGCTACACCTTC. Amino acid sequence: CASSEATGPNYGYTF.

In this sample, this clonotype turned up many times. The genes are TRBV20-1 and TRBJ2-5; D not resolved. Trimming removed 6 bases at V and 1 base at J, with 9 bases between. The CDR3 is 12 amino acids. Germline CDR1 DFQATT, CDR2 SNEGSKA (reference sequence). The CDR3 nucleotides read TGCAGTGCGGGCGAACCCCAAGAGACCCAGTACTTC. Residues: CSAGEPQETQYF.

Notes on this clonotype: A read error may produce the germline difference seen at one junction end. V gene TRBV5-1 combines with J gene TRBJ2-5; 8 bases fit TRBD2. Germline CDR1 reads SGHRS; CDR2 reads YFSETQ. The CDR3 contains 14 residues. CDR3: CASSSLPGGETQNF. In DNA form, the CDR3 reads TGCGCCAGCAGCTCACTCCCGGGGGGGGAGACCCAGAACTTC.

To note about this clonotype: A read error may be the cause here, since a much bigger clone is one base away. The chain uses TRBV7-2 and TRBJ2-3, with 8 bases matching TRBD2. Germline V gene sequence: CDR1 SGHTA, CDR2 FQGNSA. The CDR3 has 15 amino acids. The CDR3 sequence: CPSRPPAGGKDTQYF. The CDR3 DNA follows: TGTCCCAGCAGGCCCCCGGCGGGGGGCAAAGATACGCAGTATTTT. Full variable domain (rest looked up from reference TRBV7-2 and TRBJ2-3): GAGVSQSPSNKVTEKGKDVELRCDPISGHTALYWYRQSLGQGLEFLIYFQGNSAPDKSGLPSDRFSAERTGGSVSTLTIQRTQQEDSAVYLCPSRPPAGGKDTQYFGPGTRLTVL.

This clonotype was observed many times. The chain joins TRBV20-1 to TRBJ1-1; D unresolved. This CDR3 has 13 amino acids. Trimming took 1 base from V and 0 from J, leaving 6 bases between them. Germline CDR1 is DFQATT and CDR2 is SNEGSKA (reference sequence). The CDR3 DNA reads as TGCAGTGCTAGAGTCGACTTGAACACTGAAGCTTTCTTT. This sequence encodes CSARVDLNTEAFF.

This clonotype was found many times. The CDR3 here is CASIDRLAGRRDTQYF. The DNA of the CDR3 is TGTGCCAGTATTGATAGACTAGCGGGGAGGAGAGATACGCAGTATTTT. The chain uses TRBV2 and TRBJ2-3; 11 bases align to TRBD2. The length of the CDR3 is 16 residues. V lost 9 bases to trimming and J lost 5 bases; unmatched junction nucleotides: 13. CDR1 is SNHLY, CDR2 FYNNEI, per germline.

Ten or more counts support this clonotype. This chain joins TRBV20-1 and TRBJ2-2; TRBD2 aligns across 7 bases. The germline gives CDR1 DFQATT, CDR2 SNEGSKA (reference sequence). V gave up 6 bases and J gave up 4 bases; unmatched junction bases: 5. This CDR3 has 13 amino acids. CDR3 nucleotide sequence: TGCAGTGCCGAGACTAGCCTCACCGGGGAGCTGTTTTTT. It is translated as CSAETSLTGELFF.

V and J are TRBV3-1 and TRBJ1-4, with D tentatively TRBD1 (5 bases). V shed 4 bases and J shed 10 bases, with 19 bases lying between them. This CDR3 spans 15 amino acids. Germline-derived CDR1 and CDR2 are LGHDT and YNNKEL (reference sequence). The CDR3 region is CASSPRVGADAKLFF. The CDR3 DNA sequence: TGTGCCAGCAGCCCGCGGGTAGGGGCCGACGCAAAACTGTTTTTT.

The rearrangement links TRBV20-1 to TRBJ1-2; possible D gene TRBD1, 5 bases. CDR1 and CDR2 from the germline V gene are DFQATT and SNEGSKA (reference sequence). CDR3 size: 12 residues. Trimming took 6 bases from V and 6 from J, leaving 14 bases between them. In nucleotides, the CDR3 is TGCAGTGCCGATAGGGGCGCGAATGGCTACACCTTC. This sequence encodes CSADRGANGYTF.

The table lists this clonotype with many counts. The J gene is TRBJ2-5, the V gene TRBV5-1; D unresolved. The CDR3 extends over 13 amino acids. Per germline, CDR1 SGHRS and CDR2 YFSETQ. V shed 3 bases and J shed 3 bases, with 9 bases lying between them. DNA for the CDR3: TGCGCCAGCAGCTCAGGAGATAAAGAGACCCAGTACTTC. Its translation: CASSSGDKETQYF.

Ten or more counts support this clonotype. The V and J genes are TRBV6-1 and TRBJ2-5; the match to TRBD1 covers 8 bases. V was pared by 5 bases and J by 0 bases, with 5 bases of the junction left unmatched. The CDR3 has 15 residues. CDR1 is MNHNS and CDR2 is SASEGT in the germline V gene. As DNA, the CDR3 is TGTGCCAGCAGTCCAGGGACAGGCTACCAAGAGACCCAGTACTTC. Residues: CASSPGTGYQETQYF.

There are many counts of this clonotype. V is TRBV5-1 and J is TRBJ2-5, with D unclear. Trimming stripped 1 base from V and 4 bases from J, with 8 bases between. Germline V gene data show CDR1 as SGHRS and CDR2 as YFSETQ. This CDR3 contains 13 residues. The DNA of the CDR3 is TGCGCCAGCAGCTTGTCAGCCAGAGAGACCCAGTACTTC. Translated, it gives CASSLSARETQYF. Supplemented by reference TRBV5-1 and TRBJ2-5, the full variable domain reads KAGVTQTPRYLIKTRGQQVTLSCSPISGHRSVSWYQQTPGQGLQFLFEYFSETQRNKGNFPGRFSGRQFSNSRSEMNVSTLELGDSALYLCASSLSARETQYFGPGTRLLVL.

This clonotype was found many times. The V and J genes are TRBV7-8 and TRBJ2-5, with D perhaps matching TRBD2 (5 bases). The CDR3 contains 14 residues. Trimming took off 5 bases at V and 0 bases at J, with 10 bases between the two ends. Germline lookup yields CDR1 SGHVS and CDR2 FQNEAQ. The CDR3 is CASSPWRDQETQYF. CDR3 sequence (DNA): TGTGCCAGCAGCCCGTGGCGGGACCAAGAGACCCAGTACTTC.

This clonotype showed up many times. The J gene is TRBJ2-3, the V gene TRBV29-1; D is possibly TRBD1 or TRBD2 (6 bases each). V was pared by 6 bases and J by 3 bases, with 13 bases between. Germline assignment: CDR1 SQVTM and CDR2 ANQGSEA. This CDR3 has 13 amino acids. The CDR3 nucleotides are TGCAGCGTCAAGGGGGGTAGTACAGATACGCAGTATTTT. Protein: CSVKGGSTDTQYF.

This clonotype has only a few counts. The chain combines TRBV25-1 with TRBJ1-1; D perhaps matches TRBD1 (5 bases). CDR3 length: 16 amino acids. V gave up 3 bases and J gave up 0 bases, with 14 bases separating them. Germline loops: CDR1 MGHDK, CDR2 SYGVNS. The CDR3 DNA reads as TGTGCCAGCAGTGATCACCAGGGAGGCATGAACACTGAAGCTTTCTTT. Its translation is CASSDHQGGMNTEAFF.

This clonotype was counted ten times or more. The CDR3 sequence is CASSPDRGRVGYQPQHF. CDR3 DNA: TGCGCCAGCAGCCCTGACAGGGGGCGAGTGGGCTATCAGCCCCAGCATTTT. The rearrangement links TRBV4-1 to TRBJ1-5, with 10 bases that match TRBD1. Germline CDR1 and CDR2: MGHRA and YSYEKL. V lost 4 bases and J lost 5; bases outside the gene matches: 11. This CDR3 has 17 amino acids.

This chain links TRBV7-2 with TRBJ2-5, with D perhaps TRBD2 (6 bases). Trimming stripped 5 bases from V and 3 bases from J, with 10 bases between. This CDR3 region has 13 residues. CDR1 SGHTA and CDR2 FQGNSA come from the germline V gene. The CDR3 sequence is CASSPGLKETQYF. The CDR3 DNA is TGTGCCAGCAGCCCGGGACTTAAAGAGACCCAGTACTTC.

This clonotype occurred many times. This chain links TRBV5-4 with TRBJ2-3; the D gene is possibly TRBD2 (5 bases). V was shortened by 4 bases and J by 0 bases, with 9 bases between the two germline ends. Germline values: CDR1 SGHNT, CDR2 YYREEE (reference sequence). This CDR3 is 14 amino acids long. CDR3 amino acids: CASSRAGSTDTQYF. CDR3 DNA: TGTGCCAGCAGCCGGGCGGGCAGCACAGATACGCAGTATTTT.

Comment on this clonotype: Germline and junction disagree at one end, which may indicate a read error. This chain joins TRBV3-1 and TRBJ2-5; D may be TRBD2 (6 bases). CDR3 size: 15 residues. From germline, CDR1 is LGHDT and CDR2 YNNKEL (reference sequence). Here the CDR3 reads CASTQGWGEKRPQYF. CDR3 DNA sequence: TGTGCCAGCACCCAAGGTTGGGGGGAGAAGAGACCCCAGTACTTC.

This clonotype was recorded many times. V gene TRBV2 combines with J gene TRBJ2-1, with TRBD1 matching over 8 bases. CDR3 size: 15 residues. Germline V lookup: CDR1 SNHLY, CDR2 FYNNEI. V shed 6 bases and J 8 bases; nucleotides not matched to a gene: 12. In nucleotides, the CDR3 is TGTGCCAGCAGCCGCCGGGCAGGGGGCCGGGATGAGCAGTTCTTC. It translates to CASSRRAGGRDEQFF.

This clonotype was seen repeatedly, ten times or more. The rearrangement uses TRBV6-2 or TRBV6-3 and TRBJ2-1; a possible D gene is TRBD2 (6 bases). Germline V gene lookup returns CDR1 MNHEY and CDR2 SVGEGT. The ends were cut back, 6 bases at V and 10 bases at J, with 19 bases in the middle. The CDR3 runs to 14 residues. CDR3 sequence (DNA): TGTGCCAGCAGCAACCGGGACTTAAAAAAGGAGCAGTTCTTC. This encodes CASSNRDLKKEQFF.

This clonotype turned up a few times. The CDR3 DNA reads TGTGCCAGCAGCGTAGCGGGCGGCTTCACCGGGGAGCTGTTTTTT. It specifies CASSVAGGFTGELFF. The J gene is TRBJ2-2, the V gene TRBV9; D remains unclear. Trimming shortened V by 0 bases and J by 4 bases, and 10 bases separated the two germline ends. CDR3 size: 15 residues. The germline gives CDR1 SGDLS, CDR2 YYNGEE.

CDR3 DNA sequence: TGTGCCACCAGCCACAGACTAGCGGGGGCCGGGGAGCAGTTCTTC. Protein product: CATSHRLAGAGEQFF. The chain uses TRBV12-5 and TRBJ2-1, with 12 positions matching TRBD2. The CDR3 length is 15 residues. Germline CDR1 and CDR2: LGHNT and FRNRAP. Full variable domain (missing parts from reference TRBV12-5 and TRBJ2-1): DARVTQTPRHKVTEMGQEVTMRCQPILGHNTVFWYRQTMMQGLELLAYFRNRAPLDDSGMPKDRFSAEMPDATLATLKIQPSEPRDSAVYFCATSHRLAGAGEQFFGPGTRLTVL.